This TCR beta chain was obtained from a study of blood T cell repertoires in COVID-19. Study information: Specimens from acute and convalescent COVID-19 originated in the United States, Italy and Spain.

The CDR3 length is 16 residues. Germline assignment: CDR1 SGHKS and CDR2 YYEKEE (reference sequence). With 3 bases removed from V and 3 bases from J, the gap between germline ends came to 13 bases. Sequencing used immunoSEQ multiplex PCR; TCRdb keeps in-frame clones, though not all of them. The repertoire holds about 98,000 clones, 70% to 90% seen once, with about 4.2% in the top ten. This receptor was obtained from a man between 65 and 85 years old with acute or convalescent COVID-19. The rearrangement joins TRBV5-5 to TRBJ2-6; possible D gene TRBD2, 5 bases. The sequenced material came from peripheral blood. The CDR3 region is CASSWPREGGANVLTF. CDR3 in DNA: TGTGCCAGCAGCTGGCCGAGGGAAGGTGGGGCCAACGTCCTGACTTTC. The full variable domain, in which reference TRBV5-5 and TRBJ2-6 provide the parts outside the CDR3, is DAGVTQSPTHLIKTRGQQVTLRCSPISGHKSVSWYQQVLGQGPQFIFQYYEKEERGRGNFPDRFSARQFPNYSSELNVNALLLGDSALYLCASSWPREGGANVLTFGAGSRLTVL.